This T cell receptor beta chain came from a study of tumor and adjacent non-tumor tissue in lung cancer. The overall study: Stage I to III disease affected some 11 men and 5 women aged about 31 to 80. Points from the study as a whole: TCR diversity was significantly greater in tumor than normal lung tissue. Tumor repertoires had a smaller top 100 clone share than normal lung.

From germline, CDR1 is MGHRA and CDR2 YSYEKL. The CDR3 covers 13 residues. With regard to this clonotype: The antigen is unknown. One junction end does not reproduce the germline sequence, and a read error may be involved.

No cell sorting was done before RNA was extracted from the tissue. A modified ARM-PCR protocol with three rounds of nested PCR amplified TCRbeta. TCRdb fed the multiplex PCR reads into MiXCR, producing one record per CDR3 protein. The sample gives 60,000 to 90,000 distinct CDR3 sequences, 60% to 80% of which show up once; 9.5% to 15% is in the top ten. This sequence joins TRBV4-1 and TRBJ1-1, with D hard to call. The clonotype originates from a woman aged 45-59 years with non-small cell lung cancer. The sequenced sample was lung tumor tissue. The CDR3 nucleotides read TGCGCCAGCAGCCAAGATTGGAAAAGTGAAGCTATCTTT. Its protein is CASSQDWKSEAIF.